One sample yielded the 5 T cell receptor beta chains listed below, sequenced in a study of T cells in Graves' hyperthyroidism and ophthalmopathy (dated by TCRdb to between 2017 and 2020). Receptor amplification or capture employed multiplex PCR. Sequencing was carried out with an Illumina HiSeq 2000. The TCR beta CDR3 regions were amplified from RNA transcripts. A first-round RT-PCR of the TCR CDR3 used the HTBI primer set with the Qiagen OneStep RT-PCR kit. TCRdb reprocessed the public reads (quality trimming at Q25 with fastp, clone calling with MiXCR) and kept in-frame beta chains. Each entry is one CDR3 protein sequence, shown with its most common DNA and genes. The table for this sample lists about 840,000 distinct CDR3 sequences; about 38% of them were counted only once. Over 8% of the sample goes to the ten largest clones. The sample comprised blood. The source is a young man with Graves' hyperthyroidism.

This clonotype was seen repeatedly, ten times or more. J is TRBJ1-1 and V is TRBV20-1; no definite D call. The V end was cut by 0 bases, the J end by 6 bases, with 8 bases between. The CDR3 covers 12 residues. Germline V gives CDR1 DFQATT, CDR2 SNEGSKA (reference sequence). DNA for the CDR3: TGCAGTGCTAGAGAGGGGTTCGCTGAAGCTTTCTTT. It yields the protein CSAREGFAEAFF.

This clonotype was seen at least ten times. The chain carries TRBV15 and TRBJ2-2; D ambiguous. CDR1 and CDR2 (germline): LNHNV, YYDKDF (reference sequence). This CDR3 spans 13 amino acids. Between the trimmed V and J ends, which lost 0 bases and 5 bases, there was a span of 4 bases. The DNA of the CDR3 is TGTGCCACCAGCAGAGATGAGACCGGGGAGCTGTTTTTT. It specifies CATSRDETGELFF.

The CDR3 coding sequence is TGTGCCAGCAGCATGGGACTAGCGGGAGTCGGGGAGCTGTTTTTT. Its protein is CASSMGLAGVGELFF. V usage is TRBV7-2 and J usage is TRBJ2-2, with 14 bases matching TRBD2. The V and J ends lost 5 bases and 7 bases, in that order; junction bases with no gene match: 3. The germline CDR1 and CDR2 sequences are SGHTA and FQGNSA. CDR3 size: 15 residues.

The chain recombines TRBV4-3 with TRBJ1-5, with 7 bases lining up with TRBD1. In germline, CDR1 is LGHNA, CDR2 YSLEER. V dropped 1 base and J dropped 9; count of bases not matched to a gene: 15. The CDR3 covers 17 residues. CDR3 sequence (DNA): TGCGCCAGCAGCCAAGGCAAGTACGGACAGGAGGATCGGCCCCAGCATTTT. Protein: CASSQGKYGQEDRPQHF.

This clonotype showed up just a few times. J is TRBJ2-5 and V is TRBV12-5, with unresolved D. V lost 3 bases and J lost 3, with 5 bases in between. This CDR3 has 12 amino acids. CDR1 LGHNT and CDR2 FRNRAP come from the germline V gene. This CDR3 is CASGFKEETQYF. In DNA, the CDR3 is TGTGCTAGTGGTTTTAAGGAAGAGACCCAGTACTTC.